The 3 T cell receptor beta chains reported below all come from one sample, sequenced in a study of T cells expressing NK-cell markers. From its re-call of the 5' RACE reads, TCRdb lists each CDR3 protein once, without DNA. The sample data list about 460,000 distinct CDR3 sequences. Sequencing was done on a sample of blood T cells: a sorted CD56 or NKG2C T cell subset, CD4+ or CD8+ T cells, or bulk PBMC T cells (not recorded which). The receptors come from a woman in her 50s in good health.

The V and J genes are TRBV11-2 and TRBJ2-1; TCRdb proposes TRBD1, but this gene call is untestable without DNA. This CDR3 has 13 residues. Germline V gene data show CDR1 as SGHAT and CDR2 as FQNNGV. The CDR3 sequence: CASRGYRGLEQFF.

This rearrangement joins TRBV29-1 to TRBJ2-5; TCRdb names TRBD2, which stays unverified in the absence of DNA. CDR1 and CDR2 (germline): SQVTM, ANQGSEA. The CDR3 totals 14 residues. CDR3 residues: CSDRGPPSLETQYF. Based on the CDR3 plus reference TRBV29-1 and TRBJ2-5, the full variable domain is SAVISQKPSRDICQRGTSLTIQCQVDSQVTMMFWYRQQPGQSLTLIATANQGSEATYESGFVIDKFPISRPNLTFSTLTVSNMSPEDSSIYLCSDRGPPSLETQYFGPGTRLLVL.

The chain couples TRBV6-1 to TRBJ1-3; TCRdb lists TRBD1, though no DNA is available to test this call. The CDR3 has 15 residues. Germline V lookup: CDR1 MNHNS, CDR2 SASEGT. The chain's CDR3 is CASILTGSVGNTIYF.